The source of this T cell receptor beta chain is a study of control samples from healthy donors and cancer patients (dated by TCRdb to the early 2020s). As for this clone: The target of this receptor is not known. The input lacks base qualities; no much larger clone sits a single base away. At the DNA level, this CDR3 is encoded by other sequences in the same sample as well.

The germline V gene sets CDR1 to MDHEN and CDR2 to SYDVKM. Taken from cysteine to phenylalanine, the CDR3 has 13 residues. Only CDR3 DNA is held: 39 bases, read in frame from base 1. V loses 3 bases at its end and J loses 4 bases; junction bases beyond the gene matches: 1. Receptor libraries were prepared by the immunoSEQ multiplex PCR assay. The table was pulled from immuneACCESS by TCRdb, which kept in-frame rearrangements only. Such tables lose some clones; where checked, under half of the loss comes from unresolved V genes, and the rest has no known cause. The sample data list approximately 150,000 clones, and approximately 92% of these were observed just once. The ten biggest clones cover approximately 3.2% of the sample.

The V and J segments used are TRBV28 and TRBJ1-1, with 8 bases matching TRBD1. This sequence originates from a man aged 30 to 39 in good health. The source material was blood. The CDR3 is CASSFRGRTEAFF. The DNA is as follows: TGTGCCAGCAGTTTCAGGGGGCGCACTGAAGCTTTCTTT.